The next 8 T cell receptor beta chains were all read from a single sample in a study of molecular identifiers for immune sequencing clone quantification. One entry per CDR3 protein results from TCRdb running MiXCR on the PCR reads. The sample has hundreds of thousands of distinct CDR3 sequences, roughly 25% seen once; the top ten hold 0.7% to 0.95%. Input material: naive CD8+ T cells from blood, with Jurkat cell RNA spiked in. Documented subset: FACS-sorted CD8+CD4-CCR7+CD45RA+ naive T cells. All receptors come from a human donor in good health. Some libraries in this study had Jurkat cell RNA spiked in.

The table lists this clonotype with many counts. This chain uses TRBV28 with TRBJ2-7; TRBD2 matches at 7 bases. Germline V gene lookup returns CDR1 MDHEN and CDR2 SYDVKM. The length of the CDR3 is 11 residues. With 9 bases clipped from V and 3 bases from J, the junction kept 2 bases outside the gene matches. DNA of the CDR3: TGTGCCAGTACTAGCGACTACGAGCAGTACTTC. Encoded protein: CASTSDYEQYF.

This clonotype occurred many times. This rearrangement joins TRBV28 to TRBJ2-5, with 9 bases that match TRBD1. The V and J ends lost 2 bases and 7 bases, in that order; junction bases with no gene match: 5. Per germline, CDR1 MDHEN and CDR2 SYDVKM. The CDR3 contains 14 residues. The CDR3, as DNA: TGTGCCAGCAGTTTAAGGACGACAGGGGGGACCCAGTACTTC. Translating gives CASSLRTTGGTQYF.

On this clonotype itself: A clone one base away is much larger, so this may be a read error. This rearrangement joins TRBV6-2 or TRBV6-3 to TRBJ1-1; the match to TRBD1 covers 11 bases. CDR3 length: 15 amino acids. After removal of 4 bases from V and 3 bases from J, the junction contained 4 bases not matched to a gene. The V gene's germline CDR1 is MNHEY and CDR2 SVGEGT. The CDR3, as DNA: TGTGCCAGCAGTTCGGTGGGACAGGGGGACACTGAAGCTTTCTTT. Protein sequence: CASSSVGQGDTEAFF.

The chain has TRBV7-6 and TRBJ1-5, with 10 bases aligning to TRBD1. The CDR3 contains 15 residues. V shed 6 bases, J shed 6 bases, and the junction held 8 bases outside the gene matches. Germline-derived CDR1 and CDR2 are SGHVS and FNYEAQ. For the CDR3, the DNA is TGTGCCAGCAGTCGGGACAGGGGAAGTAGTCAGCCCCAGCATTTT. This encodes CASSRDRGSSQPQHF.

This clonotype was seen at least ten times. This rearrangement joins TRBV20-1 to TRBJ1-5; D not certain. The germline CDR1 and CDR2 sequences are DFQATT and SNEGSKA (reference sequence). The V end was cut by 3 bases, the J end by 5 bases, with 11 bases between. CDR3 length equals 13 residues. The CDR3: CSARSRRDQPQHF. CDR3 DNA: TGCAGTGCTAGGTCTCGGAGGGATCAGCCCCAGCATTTT.

With respect to this clonotype: A read error may account for a junction end that differs from germline. This chain connects TRBV5-3 to TRBJ2-3, with a tentative D call TRBD1 (5 bases). TRBV5-3 is sorted into the ORF group, with uncertain function. CDR3 length: 14 residues. Written as DNA, the CDR3 is TGTGCCAGCAGCTTCAAAGGGGTTGCAGATACGCAGTATTTT. Its protein product is CASSFKGVADTQYF.

Note on this clonotype: Compared with germline, one end of the junction differs, possibly owing to a read error. This sequence joins TRBV6-5 and TRBJ2-7; D gene unclear. The CDR3 covers 14 residues. In germline, CDR1 is MNHEY, CDR2 SVGAGI. The CDR3 bases are TGTGCCAGCAGTTACTCGATACAGTCCTACAAGCAGTACTTC. Translation: CASSYSIQSYKQYF.

The table lists this clonotype with a few counts. This chain connects TRBV4-1 to TRBJ1-4; D unclear. The CDR3 has 15 residues. Trimming cost V 0 bases and J 5 bases, with 10 bases left between them. Germline V gene lookup returns CDR1 MGHRA and CDR2 YSYEKL. The CDR3 DNA reads as TGCGCCAGCAGCCAAGATCGTCGGAGCAATGAAAAACTGTTTTTT. As protein: CASSQDRRSNEKLFF.